This T cell receptor (beta chain) was observed in a study of regulatory T cells in long-lasting Graves disease. Study-wide results and caveats: Exclusively peripheral blood, rather than thyroid tissue, was studied.

This clonotype was found many times. Its antigen is unidentified. Documented time point: newly diagnosed GD, antithyroid drugs for less than 3 months. RNA extracted from PBMCs served as the sequencing template. Building of the TCR beta libraries involved iRepertoire HTBI primers and Arm-PCR of CDR3 regions. In the original analysis: Identification of gene segments yielded some 60 TRBV and about 14 TRBJ across samples. A single record per CDR3 protein comes from TCRdb applying MiXCR to the multiplex PCR reads. The V and J calls, along with clone size, are taken from TCRdb and not from the paper's own processing. Of 420,000 or so distinct CDR3 sequences in the sample, 16% were seen once. These data were also reused for a study on T cells in Graves' hyperthyroidism and ophthalmopathy. From that study: Most thyroid clonotypes expanded above 0.001 appeared in blood too.

Source: peripheral blood mononuclear cells (PBMCs), taken at new diagnosis, from a patient treated with antithyroid drugs. The sequence was obtained from a woman in her late teens or twenties with Graves disease.

CDR3 DNA: TGTGCCAGCAGTAGAACAGGGTTAGGGAACACTGAAGCTTTCTTT. It yields the protein CASSRTGLGNTEAFF. The J gene is TRBJ1-1, the V gene TRBV28, with D possibly TRBD1 on 6 matching bases. This CDR3 has 15 amino acids. The V end was cut by 5 bases, the J end by 1 base, with 14 bases between. CDR1 MDHEN and CDR2 SYDVKM come from the germline V gene.